This T cell receptor (beta chain) was recorded in a study of cytomegalovirus exposure and HLA in healthy donors (dated by TCRdb to 2015 to 2018). About the full investigation: An earlier analysis of 587 of the donors reported 250 to 300 Gb of sequence data and 117 million unique TCR beta sequences from about 179 million T cells. About 300 gigabases of sequencing data and about 92 million unique TCR sequences made up an early release that covered several hundred HLA-typed donors. Of the roughly 400 genotyped donors, 75% to 85% were placed in the genetic ancestry cluster associated with self-reported Caucasian donors. The study aimed to test whether signatures of past pathogen exposure could be identified by cataloging public T cell receptors. The T cell repertoires of around 730 subjects were profiled by immunosequencing and related to cytomegalovirus serostatus. Besides the first cohort of approximately 670 subjects, a separate validation cohort made up of 120 or so different subjects was used. The study combined high-throughput TCR immunosequencing, statistical association of individual TCRs with disease status, and machine learning to predict cytomegalovirus infection status. In a later analysis, previously published TCR beta repertoires from hundreds of donors were re-analyzed and high-resolution HLA genotyping was added so that TCR occurrence patterns could be studied. Rather than using new phenotypic data, the later analysis identified candidate immune exposures from TCR beta sequences and from how often those sequences occurred across donors. To decide whether each TCR beta V gene segment behaved as functional or pseudogenic, an earlier analysis of fewer than 750 of the donors relied on high-throughput TCR beta sequencing. Donor age, sex, ethnicity and CMV serostatus were collected together with the repertoire data. A later genetic analysis took genome-wide SNP genotypes for about 65% of the roughly 670 donors and used that subset as a discovery cohort. All discovery cohort repertoires had been generated on a single sequencing platform. HLA typing covered class I and class II loci at four-digit resolution. Typing coverage differed by locus: A, B, C, DRB1 and DQB1 were typed in about 629-630 donors, DQA1 in around 500, DPA1 in around 610, and DPB1 in 472. About five DR-DQ haplotypes were handled as single units for association and clustering because linkage in the cohort was strong. Among 300 to 450 genotyped donors of the cohort, an average of approximately 240,000 unique TCR beta nucleotide sequences were sequenced per donor, around 20% of them non-productive.

The full study reports these points: In a later analysis, HLA-associated TCR beta chains showed more clonal expansion and lower generation probabilities than non-associated chains that were equally common. In a later analysis, most CMV-associated TCR beta chains were found to appear HLA-restricted, with HLA associations seemingly driven largely by CMV exposure. Cytomegalovirus status was reported to be diagnosed by the classifier with high specificity and sensitivity in both the original and validation cohorts. A later genetic analysis reported fewer N-insertions in productive TCRs among donors in an Asian-associated ancestry cluster than the roughly 700-donor mean. At a false discovery rate of 0.05, a later analysis linked about 16,000 TCR beta sequences to specific HLA alleles. A further reported finding was that TCR beta sequences accurately predicted the HLA-A and HLA-B alleles for most subjects in the first cohort. A few of the identified cytomegalovirus-associated TCR beta chains were confirmed in vitro to be specific for cytomegalovirus antigens. Because HLA typing was unavailable for some donors at each locus, only the typed subset was used in association tests. Presence/absence analyses assumed roughly uniform sequencing depth across donors, an assumption that may not hold. For the cohort, immune exposure information was limited to CMV serostatus. A group of highly shared sequence variants was considered likely to be a technical artifact of the sequencing pipeline. Most TCR sequences were observed very rarely across donors, whereas some public TCRs were present in many individuals. The study gave a list of more than 150 TCR beta chains associated with cytomegalovirus. The 87-base-pair reads could not distinguish some IMGT-functional V segments, including TRBV6-2 and TRBV6-3, so those segments were excluded. In a later analysis, the rate of TCR association differed among HLA loci, with DRB1 alleles having the most associated TCRs and HLA-C alleles having the fewest. The earlier analysis of fewer than 750 of the donors excluded some 15 rarely observed V segments, including chromosome 9 orphons, because counts were too low. The authors suggested that the approach could potentially be extended to other disease states and immunological phenotypes. When HLA alleles, especially DR and DQ, strongly co-occurred, TCR associations were difficult to assign to individual alleles. In an earlier analysis of over 550 of the donors, most TCR beta V segments were observed in productive rearrangements about 87% or about 30% of the time, broadly matching IMGT annotations. The cohort was sequenced for TCR beta chains only, and without alpha or paired-chain data the features that could be detected were limited. According to a later analysis, parvovirus B19, influenza, CMV and Epstein-Barr virus appeared linked to several top co-occurrence clusters. V-gene and J-gene trimming of TCR beta chains was associated with a missense DCLRE1C variant in a later genetic analysis, and the association was replicated in an independent cohort. Linkage disequilibrium might explain the correlated functional status among segregating V segments, but an unknown experimental factor could not be ruled out.

The library relied on the immunoSEQ multiplex PCR assay. For the multiplex PCR, a mixture combining 60 forward primers for TCR Vbeta segments and 13 reverse primers for TCR Jbeta segments was used. The CDR3 region of rearranged TCR beta genes was amplified from genomic DNA by a multiplex PCR assay. The Illumina HiSeq System was used to sequence the amplified TCR beta libraries as 87-base-pair reads. In the authors' own workflow: Across the roughly 640 repertoires, a later analysis counted roughly 84 million unique TCR beta chains, around 11 million of which were shared by at least two donors. To remove PCR and sequencing errors, raw reads were error-corrected and collapsed into unique sequences using a nearest-neighbor algorithm that merged closely related sequences. Alignment of CDR3 sequences to IMGT reference sequences was used to assign V, D and J gene segments. For a sequence to be retained, at least a six-nucleotide match to both a V gene segment and a J gene segment was required. Rearrangements were called productive when the CDR3 lacked stop codons and stayed in frame with V and J; all others were non-productive. Following IMGT convention, CDR3 was defined as the stretch from the second conserved V-encoded cysteine up to the conserved J-encoded phenylalanine. In an earlier analysis of roughly 580 of the donors, sequences lacking an unambiguous match to a single V gene segment were excluded. In an earlier analysis of approximately 590 of the donors, a V segment was called functional when productive rearrangements were above 56.7%, and segregating when the standard deviation between donors exceeded 5%. A statistical classification framework was built to diagnose cytomegalovirus status from the catalog of TCR beta chain sequences. A later analysis assigned V and J genes by comparing TCR nucleotide sequences with IMGT/GENE-DB human TR gene sequences. A later analysis assigned CDR3 sequences and most-parsimonious VDJ recombination scenarios with the TCRdist pipeline. A later analysis defined each TCR beta chain by its CDR3 amino acid sequence plus V-gene family, and excluded reads lacking a unique V-gene family. As a way to deal with suspected cross-contamination and a sequencing artifact, a later analysis dropped under 600 nucleotide sequences that were highly shared and had low generation probability. For each public chain, a later analysis derived a clonal expansion index from normalized ranks of inferred template counts within each repertoire. A later analysis computed generation probabilities with a VDJ recombination model fitted to out-of-frame rearrangements, and checked the results against IGoR. A later analysis scored TCR-TCR, TCR-HLA and TCR-CMV co-occurrence with hypergeometric tests, applying a repertoire-size bias correction to TCR pairs. In a later analysis, false discovery rates were estimated by permuting HLA or CMV assignments 20 times. In a later analysis, co-occurring TCRs were grouped with DBSCAN, and TCRdist sequence similarity was added when clustering was performed within HLA-allele-positive subsets. For co-occurrence clustering, repertoires with fewer than 30,000 or more than 120,000 public chains were excluded, along with 4 to 6 repertoires with anomalous nucleotide sharing. Here the immuneACCESS table is served through TCRdb, limited to in-frame sequences with V and J called. Missing clones are a known gap in these copies; in checked studies unresolved V genes cover under half, and the rest lacks a known reason. V, J and clone size reflect that table, while D and trimming were determined from the DNA. In all, the sample holds some 140,000 clones, and over 60% of those were seen once. The top ten constitute around 1.2% of the sample.

In the germline V gene (reference sequence), CDR1 corresponds to MNHNY and CDR2 to SVGAGI. The CDR3 goes from the cysteine to the phenylalanine over 16 residues. Only the CDR3 part of the read is kept: 48 bases, read in frame from the first base. V is pruned by 6 bases and J by 0 bases, leaving 9 bases of the junction without a gene match. The cohort consisted of approximately 690 healthy bone marrow donors. Cohort members were all nominally healthy when sampled, although unrecorded immune exposures were likely present. The donor tested CMV seropositive and was one of the 289 seropositive cohort members. Every donor gave a peripheral blood sample, and the peripheral blood mononuclear cells from that sample were used for TCR beta sequencing. Genomic DNA was extracted from the blood cell samples with the Qiagen DNeasy Blood Extraction Kit. This clone was counted between two and nine times. The antigen it binds to is not known. No base quality information exists; no much larger clone differs at one position.

The sample was PBMCs. Rearrangement joined TRBV6-6 to TRBJ2-7; 9 nucleotides in the junction match TRBD2. The sequence came from a male donor in good health and CMV-seropositive. The DNA sequence is as follows: TGTGCCAGCAGCCCACAAGGCGGGAGGGCCTCCTACGAGCAGTACTTC. Its protein is CASSPQGGRASYEQYF.